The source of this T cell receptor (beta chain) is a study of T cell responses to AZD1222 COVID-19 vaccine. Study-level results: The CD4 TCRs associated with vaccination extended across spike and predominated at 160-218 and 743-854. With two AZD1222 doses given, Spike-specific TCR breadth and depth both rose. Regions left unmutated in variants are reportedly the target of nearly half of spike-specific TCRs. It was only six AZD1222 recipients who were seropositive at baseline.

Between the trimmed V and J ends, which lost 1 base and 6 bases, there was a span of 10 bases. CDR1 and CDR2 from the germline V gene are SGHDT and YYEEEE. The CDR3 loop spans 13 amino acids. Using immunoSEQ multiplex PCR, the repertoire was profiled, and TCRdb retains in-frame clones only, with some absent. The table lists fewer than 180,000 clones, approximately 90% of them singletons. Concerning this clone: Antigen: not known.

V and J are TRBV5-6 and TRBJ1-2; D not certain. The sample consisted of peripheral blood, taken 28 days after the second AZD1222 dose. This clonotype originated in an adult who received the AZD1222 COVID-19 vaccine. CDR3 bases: TGTGCCAGCAGCTTGCCCGAGAGGAATGGCTACACCTTC. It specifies CASSLPERNGYTF. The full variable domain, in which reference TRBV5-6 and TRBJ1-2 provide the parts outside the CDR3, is DAGVTQSPTHLIKTRGQQVTLRCSPKSGHDTVSWYQQALGQGPQFIFQYYEEEERQRGNFPDRFSGHQFPNYSSELNVNALLLGDSALYLCASSLPERNGYTFGSGTRLTVV.